This T cell receptor beta chain emerged from a study of cytomegalovirus exposure and HLA in healthy donors. Whole-study results and caveats: Equally common other TCR beta chains were less clonally expanded than HLA-associated ones, a later analysis found.

As concerns this clone: Its antigen is not known.

PCR used 60 Vbeta primers and 13 Jbeta primers. TCRdb keeps only in-frame clones here, not all; method: immunoSEQ multiplex PCR. In the table there are around 100,000 clones, 65% to 85% of which are singletons. This CDR3 has 14 residues. Germline loops: CDR1 SGHRS, CDR2 YFSETQ. The receptor was derived from a woman in her sixties in good health and CMV-seropositive. The sample taken for sequencing was PBMCs. The V and J genes are TRBV5-1 and TRBJ2-5; 10 bases align to TRBD1. TRBJ2-7 matches the DNA end more closely, so the J call is doubtful. In DNA, the CDR3 is TGCGCCAGCAGTCCGGGGACAGGGGATCACGAGCAGTACTTC. Translating it yields CASSPGTGDHEQYF.